The text below deals with one TCR beta chain. The antigen is not known. These data come from a study of CD8 T cell repertoires and HIV-1 epitope variants. Study details: T cells were stimulated with Twenty-five Gag and Nef peptides separately. Control wells had CMV/EBV/flu peptides, negative Ebola AY9, or no peptide.

TCRdb's copy holds only in-frame clones and misses some; the assay was immunoSEQ multiplex PCR. The table has approximately 90,000 clones, roughly four fifths seen once. General study findings and limits: Some 10 antigen-specific TCR beta clonotypes were found; roughly six seemed cross-reactive to variants.

This CDR3 comprises 13 residues. V lost 5 bases and J lost 2, with 10 bases in between. Germline CDR1 reads MNHEY; CDR2 reads SMNVEV (reference sequence). This TCR came from a male donor with HIV. Sequencing was done on a sample of uncultured baseline CD8+ T cells from peripheral blood mononuclear cells (PBMCs). The chain joins TRBV27 to TRBJ2-7, with D uncertain. CDR3 coding DNA: TGTGCCAGCAGTGGGTTTGGCACCTACGAGCAGTACTTC. This translates into CASSGFGTYEQYF.